Listed below are T cell receptor beta chains from one sample, sequenced in a study of CD8+ T cells in alopecia areata. Only in-frame clones appear in the TCRdb table, and some are missing; sequencing was by immunoSEQ multiplex PCR. The table records around 210,000 clones, over 60% of them present only once. This material consisted of CD4+ T cells sorted from blood, taken at week 4, from a patient treated with tofacitinib. The receptors originated from a human donor with alopecia areata. The CDR3 runs from the conserved cysteine through the conserved F or W. The D gene is left open where the match is weak. Some rows have no size entry. The others give once, few or many, or a class for an expanded clone.

d_call,j_call,clone_size,v_call,cdr3_nt,cdr3_aa
.,TRBJ2-2,few,TRBV2,TGTGCCAGCAAGTTCACCGGGGAGCTGTTTTTT,CASKFTGELFF
TRBD1,TRBJ1-2,.,TRBV25-1,TGTGCCAGCAGTGAAGTTTTGGGACAGGGGGCCCAAGTTAATGGCTACACCTTC,CASSEVLGQGAQVNGYTF
.,TRBJ2-7,few,TRBV18,TGTGCCAGCTCACCACCGGGCAGTCGGGGGTATTACGAGCAGTACTTC,CASSPPGSRGYYEQYF
.,TRBJ1-1,.,TRBV2,TGTGCCAGCAGTAGGGGCTTACGCACTGAAGCTTTCTTT,CASSRGLRTEAFF
TRBD1,TRBJ1-4,few,TRBV30,TGTGCCTGGAGCGTTTCGCGGACAGGGGAGGTTTTT,CAWSVSRTGEVF
.,TRBJ1-1,.,TRBV30,TGTGCCTGGGTGGGGCGGGGGCGCGCTTTGTCGGAAGCTTTCTTT,CAWVGRGRALSEAFF
.,TRBJ1-4,.,TRBV5-1,TGCGCCAGCAGCTTGCTCTCAACTAATGAAAAACTGTTTTTT,CASSLLSTNEKLFF
.,TRBJ2-4,few,TRBV2,TGTGCCAGCAGTGCCGGACTTAGAAACATTCAGTACTTC,CASSAGLRNIQYF
.,TRBJ1-1,.,TRBV29-1,TGCAGCGTTGCCGGTCAGGGCAACACTGAAGCTTTCTTT,CSVAGQGNTEAFF
.,TRBJ2-5,.,TRBV9,TGTGCCAGCAGCGTGGTGGAGGTGGGGACCCAGTACTTC,CASSVVEVGTQYF